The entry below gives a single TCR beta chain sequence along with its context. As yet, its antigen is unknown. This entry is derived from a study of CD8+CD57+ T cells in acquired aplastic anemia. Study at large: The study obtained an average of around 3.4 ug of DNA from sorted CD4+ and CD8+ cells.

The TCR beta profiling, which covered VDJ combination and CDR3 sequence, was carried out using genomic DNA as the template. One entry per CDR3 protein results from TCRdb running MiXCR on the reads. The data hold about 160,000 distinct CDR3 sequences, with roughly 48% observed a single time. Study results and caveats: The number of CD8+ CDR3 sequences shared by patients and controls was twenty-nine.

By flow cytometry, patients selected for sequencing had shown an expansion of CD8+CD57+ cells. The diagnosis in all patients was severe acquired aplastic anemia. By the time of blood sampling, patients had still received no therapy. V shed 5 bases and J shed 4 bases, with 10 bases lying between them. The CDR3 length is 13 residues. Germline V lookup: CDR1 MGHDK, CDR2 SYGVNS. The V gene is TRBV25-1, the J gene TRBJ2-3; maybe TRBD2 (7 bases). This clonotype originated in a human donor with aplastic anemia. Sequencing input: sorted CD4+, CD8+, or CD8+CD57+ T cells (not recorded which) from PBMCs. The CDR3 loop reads CASSRGGSDTQYF. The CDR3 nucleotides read TGTGCCAGCAGTAGGGGGGGTTCAGATACGCAGTATTTT.